The subject of this entry is one T cell receptor (beta chain). Its target is unknown. Sequenced by immunoSEQ multiplex PCR; TCRdb stores in-frame clones only, minus some. The table has 45,000 to 55,000 clones, more than 80% seen once. With V trimmed by 2 bases and J by 1 base, 4 bases remained unmatched. The V gene's germline CDR1 is SGDLS and CDR2 YYNGEE. The CDR3 is 15 amino acids. This specimen comes from a study of a mutant IDH1 vaccine in newly diagnosed glioma. About the research overall: Every participant had undergone radiotherapy, temozolomide, or both before, and most underwent both. Study-wide points: There were vaccine-induced immune responses in around 93% of the patients. Pseudoprogression appeared independent of alterations in top peripheral clonotypes.

Time point: baseline, week 1 (first vaccination visit). The treatment denotes: pre-vaccination baseline after standard-of-care therapy. In every donor, the tumor was a new WHO grade 3 or 4 IDH1-mutant, ATRX-lost astrocytoma. Sequencing used PBMCs, obtained from a glioma patient treated with radiotherapy, temozolomide or both. The sequence derives from a man between 35 and 55 years old with glioma. This chain links TRBV9 with TRBJ2-7; the match to TRBD1 covers 9 bases. The CDR3, as DNA: TGTGCCAGCAGCGTCGGGGGACAGGGTTCCTACGAGCAGTACTTC. It encodes CASSVGGQGSYEQYF.